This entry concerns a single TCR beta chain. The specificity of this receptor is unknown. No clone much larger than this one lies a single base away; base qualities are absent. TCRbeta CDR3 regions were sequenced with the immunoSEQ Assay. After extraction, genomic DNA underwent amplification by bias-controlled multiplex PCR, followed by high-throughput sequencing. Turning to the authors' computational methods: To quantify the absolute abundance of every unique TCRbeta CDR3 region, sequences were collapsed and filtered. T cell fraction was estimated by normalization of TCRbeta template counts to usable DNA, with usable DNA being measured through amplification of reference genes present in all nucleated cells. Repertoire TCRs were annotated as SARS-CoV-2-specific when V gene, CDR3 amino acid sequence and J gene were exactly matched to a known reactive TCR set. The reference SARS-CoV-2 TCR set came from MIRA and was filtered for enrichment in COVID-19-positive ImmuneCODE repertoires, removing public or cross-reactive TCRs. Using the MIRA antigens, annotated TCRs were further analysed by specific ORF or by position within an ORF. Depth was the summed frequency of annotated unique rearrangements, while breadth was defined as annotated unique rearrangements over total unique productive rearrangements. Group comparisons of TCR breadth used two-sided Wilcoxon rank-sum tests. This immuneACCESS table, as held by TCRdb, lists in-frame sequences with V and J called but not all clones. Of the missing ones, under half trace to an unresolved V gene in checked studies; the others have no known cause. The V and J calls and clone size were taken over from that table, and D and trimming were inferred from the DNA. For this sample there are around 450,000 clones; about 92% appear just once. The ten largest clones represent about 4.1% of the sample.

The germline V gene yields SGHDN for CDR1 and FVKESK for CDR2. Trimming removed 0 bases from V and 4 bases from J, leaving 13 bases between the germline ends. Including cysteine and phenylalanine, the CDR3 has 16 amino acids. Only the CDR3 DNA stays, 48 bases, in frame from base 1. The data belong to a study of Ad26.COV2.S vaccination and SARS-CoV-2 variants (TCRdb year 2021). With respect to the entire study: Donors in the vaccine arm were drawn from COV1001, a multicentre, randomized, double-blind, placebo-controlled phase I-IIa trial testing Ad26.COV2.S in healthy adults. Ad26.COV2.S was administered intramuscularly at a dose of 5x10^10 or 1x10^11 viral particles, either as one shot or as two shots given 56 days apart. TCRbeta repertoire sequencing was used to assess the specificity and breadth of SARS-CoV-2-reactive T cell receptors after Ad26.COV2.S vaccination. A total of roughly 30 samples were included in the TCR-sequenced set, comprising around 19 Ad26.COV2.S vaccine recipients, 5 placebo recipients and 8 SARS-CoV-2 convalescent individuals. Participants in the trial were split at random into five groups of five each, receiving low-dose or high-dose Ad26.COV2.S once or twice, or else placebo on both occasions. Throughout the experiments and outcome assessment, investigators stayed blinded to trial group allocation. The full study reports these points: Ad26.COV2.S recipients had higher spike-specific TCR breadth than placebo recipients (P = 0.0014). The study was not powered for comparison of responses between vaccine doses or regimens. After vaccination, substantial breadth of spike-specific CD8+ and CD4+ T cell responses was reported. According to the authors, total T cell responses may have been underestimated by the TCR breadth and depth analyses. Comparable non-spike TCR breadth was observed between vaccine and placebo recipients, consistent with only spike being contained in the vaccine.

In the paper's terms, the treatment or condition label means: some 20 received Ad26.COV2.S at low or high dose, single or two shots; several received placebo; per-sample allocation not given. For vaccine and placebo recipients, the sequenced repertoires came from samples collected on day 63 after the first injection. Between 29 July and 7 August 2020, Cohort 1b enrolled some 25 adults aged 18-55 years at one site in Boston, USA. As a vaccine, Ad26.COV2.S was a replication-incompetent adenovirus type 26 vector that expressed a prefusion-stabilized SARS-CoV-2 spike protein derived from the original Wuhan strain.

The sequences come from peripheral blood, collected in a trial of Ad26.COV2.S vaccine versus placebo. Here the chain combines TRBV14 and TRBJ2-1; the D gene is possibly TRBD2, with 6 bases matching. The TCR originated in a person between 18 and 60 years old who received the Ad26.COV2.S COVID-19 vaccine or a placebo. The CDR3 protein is CASSQDRSGFYNEQFF. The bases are TGTGCCAGCAGCCAAGATCGTAGCGGCTTTTACAATGAGCAGTTCTTC.